These T cell receptor beta chains were read from a single sample in a study of T cells after yellow fever vaccination. TCRdb re-called the 5' RACE reads with MiXCR, one entry per CDR3 protein. The profile shows roughly 330,000 distinct CDR3 sequences, roughly 4% of them singletons. Sample: PBMCs, taken 5 days after the yellow fever booster vaccination. The receptors come from a man aged 18 to 30 who received the YFV17D yellow fever vaccine. Each CDR3 is given with its conserved first and last residue. A D gene is named only where the DNA matches it firmly. The size of a clone is reported for some rows only, either as once, few or many, or as a class for expanded clones.

NA | NA | TRBJ2-1 | TRBV11-3 | 14 | CASSLEPQSNEQFF | TGTGCCAGCAGCTTGGAACCTCAAAGCAATGAGCAGTTCTTC
NA | few | TRBJ1-2 | TRBV11-2 | 16 | CASSRTGTLSNYGYTF | TGTGCCAGCAGCCGCACCGGGACATTGTCTAACTATGGCTACACCTTC
NA | NA | TRBJ2-3 | TRBV7-2 | 14 | CASSLSRWTDTQYF | TGTGCCAGCAGCTTGTCACGTTGGACAGATACGCAGTATTTT
TRBD1 | few | TRBJ2-3 | TRBV7-2 | 13 | CASSPGQNQPQYF | TGTGCCAGCAGCCCGGGACAGAATCAGCCCCAGTATTTT
TRBD2 | few | TRBJ2-5 | TRBV7-7 | 14 | CASAPGGGWETQYF | TGTGCTAGCGCCCCCGGCGGGGGATGGGAGACCCAGTACTTC
NA | NA | TRBJ2-2 | TRBV12-3/TRBV12-4 | 13 | CASRRTRGGELFF | TGTGCCAGCAGACGGACCCGAGGCGGGGAGCTGTTTTTT
TRBD2 | few | TRBJ2-3 | TRBV20-1 | 13 | CSALAGDTDTQYF | TGCAGTGCCTTAGCGGGGGACACAGATACGCAGTATTTT
TRBD2 | NA | TRBJ2-3 | TRBV10-1 | 15 | CASSFSASGTDTQYF | TGCGCCAGCAGTTTCTCGGCTAGCGGTACAGATACGCAGTATTTT
TRBD1 | few | TRBJ1-1 | TRBV9 | 15 | CASSAQGQVGTEAFF | TGTGCCAGCAGCGCCCAAGGACAGGTGGGCACTGAAGCTTTCTTT
NA | many | TRBJ2-7 | TRBV10-3 | 15 | CAISEAAPSSYEQYF | TGTGCCATCAGTGAGGCAGCCCCGAGCTCCTACGAGCAGTACTTC
NA | NA | TRBJ2-1 | TRBV7-2 | 15 | CASSLAGSPNSEQFF | TGTGCCAGCAGCTTAGCCGGGTCGCCCAATTCGGAGCAGTTCTTC
NA | few | TRBJ1-5 | TRBV6-2/TRBV6-3 | 13 | CASIKQGGQPQHF | TGTGCCAGCATTAAACAGGGAGGGCAGCCCCAGCATTTT
TRBD1 | many | TRBJ1-1 | TRBV6-6 | 15 | CASSYGDRGNTEAFF | TGTGCCAGCAGTTACGGGGACAGGGGAAACACTGAAGCTTTCTTT
NA | few | TRBJ1-2 | TRBV7-9 | 14 | CASSLEPRGYGYTF | TGTGCCAGCAGCTTAGAGCCCCGTGGCTATGGCTACACCTTC
NA | many | TRBJ1-2 | TRBV5-1 | 16 | CASSPEGTPRTYGYTF | TGCGCCAGCAGCCCGGAAGGGACACCGAGAACCTATGGCTACACCTTC
NA | few | TRBJ1-2 | TRBV18 | 14 | CASSPQQEVDGYTF | TGTGCCAGCTCACCACAACAGGAAGTGGATGGCTACACCTTC
TRBD1 | many | TRBJ2-3 | TRBV7-9 | 15 | CASSFGTGGADTQYF | TGTGCCAGCAGCTTCGGGACAGGGGGCGCAGATACGCAGTATTTT
NA | NA | TRBJ2-3 | TRBV6-5 | 11 | CASFGGHTQYF | TGTGCCAGCTTCGGGGGGCATACGCAGTATTTT
NA | many | TRBJ2-5 | TRBV18 | 13 | CASSPPGVETQYF | TGTGCCAGCTCACCACCTGGGGTCGAGACCCAGTACTTC
NA | many | TRBJ2-5 | TRBV7-2 | 15 | CASSSWAHYPETQYF | TGTGCCAGCAGCTCGTGGGCGCACTACCCAGAGACCCAGTACTTC
TRBD2 | NA | TRBJ2-3 | TRBV5-1 | 15 | CATSSGGLLTDTQYF | TGCGCCACCTCTAGCGGGGGGCTTCTCACAGATACGCAGTATTTT
NA | few | TRBJ2-7 | TRBV19 | 14 | CASSGTGHFYEQYF | TGTGCCAGTAGTGGAACAGGGCACTTCTACGAGCAGTACTTC
NA | NA | TRBJ2-3 | TRBV24-1 | 14 | CATSDENKKDTQYF | TGTGCCACCAGTGATGAAAATAAAAAGGATACGCAGTATTTT
NA | few | TRBJ2-2 | TRBV12-5 | 15 | CASGLDRTGRGELFF | TGTGCTAGTGGTTTGGATAGAACAGGCCGCGGGGAGCTGTTTTTT
TRBD2 | few | TRBJ2-5 | TRBV7-6 | 16 | CASSVSAGTSKETQYF | TGTGCCAGCAGCGTCTCCGCCGGGACTAGCAAGGAGACCCAGTACTTC
NA | many | TRBJ2-3 | TRBV5-1 | 14 | CASSLARVTDTQYF | TGCGCCAGCAGCTTGGCTAGGGTCACAGATACGCAGTATTTT
NA | few | TRBJ2-1 | TRBV24-1 | 14 | CATSDPQTNNEQFF | TGTGCCACCAGTGATCCCCAGACTAACAATGAGCAGTTCTTC
TRBD1 | NA | TRBJ1-1 | TRBV9 | 13 | CASSVEGAGRAFF | TGTGCCAGCAGCGTAGAGGGGGCTGGGAGGGCTTTCTTT
NA | few | TRBJ2-3 | TRBV5-1 | 15 | CASSVIASSTDTQYF | TGCGCCAGCAGCGTCATAGCGTCTAGCACAGATACGCAGTATTTT
TRBD1 | NA | TRBJ2-4 | TRBV5-4 | 16 | CASSRGGQGPQNIQYF | TGTGCCAGCAGCCGAGGGGGACAGGGACCCCAAAACATTCAGTACTTC
NA | NA | TRBJ1-2 | TRBV5-6 | 13 | CASSFDLDYGYTF | TGTGCCAGCAGCTTCGATTTGGACTATGGCTACACCTTC
NA | few | TRBJ2-1 | TRBV7-9 | 18 | CASSLSSDAIHSYNEQFF | TGTGCCAGCAGCTTATCCTCGGACGCGATTCATTCCTACAATGAGCAGTTCTTC
TRBD1 | many | TRBJ1-2 | TRBV5-1 | 13 | CASSPDRTYGYTF | TGCGCCAGCAGCCCGGACAGGACGTATGGCTACACCTTC
TRBD1 | NA | TRBJ1-5 | TRBV19 | 15 | CASSDRAISNQPQHF | TGTGCCAGTTCTGACAGGGCTATTAGCAATCAGCCCCAGCATTTT
TRBD2 | NA | TRBJ2-1 | TRBV29-1 | 15 | CSVEDLDGGAYEQFF | TGCAGCGTTGAAGATCTGGACGGGGGGGCCTATGAGCAGTTCTTC
TRBD1 | many | TRBJ1-1 | TRBV19 | 15 | CASSMSAGGRTEAFF | TGTGCCAGTAGTATGAGTGCAGGGGGAAGGACTGAAGCTTTCTTT
NA | NA | TRBJ2-3 | TRBV7-8 | 15 | CASSLSGMLGDTQYF | TGTGCCAGCAGCCTATCCGGGATGTTGGGGGATACGCAGTATTTT
TRBD1 | few | TRBJ1-2 | TRBV2 | 16 | CASSALLGGAGGGYTF | TGTGCCAGCAGCGCACTACTAGGGGGCGCCGGTGGTGGCTACACCTTC
TRBD1 | few | TRBJ2-7 | TRBV5-1 | 14 | CASSSDRGDYEQYF | TGCGCCAGCAGCTCGGACAGGGGCGACTACGAGCAGTACTTC
NA | many | TRBJ1-2 | TRBV7-8 | 13 | CASSLRTDYGYTF | TGTGCCAGCAGCTTAAGGACGGATTATGGCTACACCTTC
TRBD2 | many | TRBJ2-3 | TRBV20-1 | 16 | CSARDLLGLAADTQYF | TGCAGTGCTAGAGATCTCTTAGGACTAGCGGCAGATACGCAGTATTTT
NA | NA | TRBJ1-6 | TRBV5-6 | 14 | CASSLVGYNSPLHF | TGTGCCAGCAGCCTTGTTGGTTATAATTCACCCCTCCACTTT
TRBD1 | NA | TRBJ2-4 | TRBV2 | 15 | CASRVTGSPRFIQYF | TGTGCCAGCAGAGTGACAGGGAGTCCCCGATTCATTCAGTACTTC
TRBD2 | many | TRBJ2-3 | TRBV20-1 | 14 | CSAALLAGTDTQYF | TGCAGTGCTGCCCTTCTAGCGGGCACAGATACGCAGTATTTT
NA | few | TRBJ2-3 | TRBV4-3 | 18 | CASSLEGGQIVSTDTQYF | TGCGCCAGCAGCCTAGAAGGAGGACAGATCGTTAGCACAGATACGCAGTATTTT
NA | few | TRBJ2-5 | TRBV4-3 | 13 | CASSQGSKETQYF | TGCGCCAGCAGCCAAGGCAGTAAAGAGACCCAGTACTTC
TRBD1 | few | TRBJ1-1 | TRBV24-1 | 13 | CATRGTGQTEAFF | TGTGCCACCAGGGGGACAGGGCAAACTGAAGCTTTCTTT
NA | few | TRBJ2-1 | TRBV25-1 | 13 | CASSEVLTDEQFF | TGTGCCAGCAGTGAAGTCCTCACCGATGAGCAGTTCTTC
NA | NA | TRBJ2-6 | TRBV12-3/TRBV12-4 | 16 | CASTGRIGSGANVLTF | TGTGCCAGCACCGGGCGGATCGGTTCTGGGGCCAACGTCCTGACTTTC
NA | NA | TRBJ2-1 | TRBV20-1 | 13 | CSARVDTYNEQFF | TGCAGTGCTAGAGTTGACACCTACAATGAGCAGTTCTTC
TRBD2 | few | TRBJ2-3 | TRBV7-2 | 16 | CASSSGLAGGVDTQYF | TGTGCCAGCAGCTCGGGACTAGCGGGGGGGGTTGATACGCAGTATTTT
NA | few | TRBJ1-1 | TRBV3-1 | 12 | CASSQVSGEAFF | TGTGCCAGCAGCCAAGTTTCAGGCGAAGCTTTCTTT
TRBD2 | NA | TRBJ2-3 | TRBV6-4 | 16 | CASSALAGAPTDTQYF | TGTGCCAGCAGCGCACTAGCGGGGGCACCCACAGATACGCAGTATTTT
NA | medium-sized | TRBJ1-6 | TRBV5-1 | 15 | CASSLGDRLYSPLHF | TGCGCCAGCAGCTTGGGGGACCGCCTGTATTCACCCCTCCACTTT
NA | few | TRBJ2-1 | TRBV27 | 14 | CASSWGLVYNEQFF | TGTGCCAGCAGTTGGGGGCTAGTGTACAATGAGCAGTTCTTC